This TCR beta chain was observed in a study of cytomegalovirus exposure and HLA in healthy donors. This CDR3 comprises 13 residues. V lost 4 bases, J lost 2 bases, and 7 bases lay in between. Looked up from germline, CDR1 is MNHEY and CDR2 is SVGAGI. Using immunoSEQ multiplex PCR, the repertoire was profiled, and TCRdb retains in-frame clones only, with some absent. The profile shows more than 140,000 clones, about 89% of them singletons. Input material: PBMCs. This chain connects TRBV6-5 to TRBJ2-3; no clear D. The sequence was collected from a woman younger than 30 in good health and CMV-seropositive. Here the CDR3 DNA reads TGTGCCAGCAGTTCGTCTCTCACAGATACGCAGTATTTT. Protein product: CASSSSLTDTQYF.